Listed below are T cell receptor beta chains from one sample, sequenced in a study of T cells after yellow fever vaccination. TCRdb re-analysed the 5' RACE reads in MiXCR, keeping a single row per CDR3 protein. This table has around 590,000 distinct CDR3 sequences, 9% to 15% appearing once. Sequencing was performed on PBMCs, taken on the day of the yellow fever booster vaccination. These receptors were collected from a man aged 25 to 40 who received the YFV17D yellow fever vaccine. CDR3s include the opening cysteine and the closing phenylalanine or tryptophan.

TRBV12-3/TRBV12-4	TRBJ1-4	16	CASSLGLLGRIEKLFF
TRBV12-3/TRBV12-4	TRBJ1-2	15	CASSLLGTVGYGYTF
TRBV7-9	TRBJ2-1	15	CASSLGWGYGGEQFF
TRBV12-3/TRBV12-4	TRBJ2-2	17	CASSLSRLAGEIGELFF
TRBV23-1	TRBJ2-1	16	CASSQSPGGPYNEQFF
TRBV15	TRBJ2-7	15	CATSGGQGPPYEQYF
TRBV7-2	TRBJ2-2	15	CASSVARGKNGELFF
TRBV7-9	TRBJ2-5	13	CASSIRGQETQYF
TRBV20-1	TRBJ1-2	12	CSASPDSYGYTF
TRBV10-3	TRBJ1-5	13	CAADRYSNQPQHF
TRBV7-2	TRBJ2-1	13	CASSFSRSDEQFF
TRBV3-1	TRBJ1-2	18	CACSQVDLNQSGGDGYTF
TRBV10-1	TRBJ2-5	13	CASSDFPGETQYF
TRBV20-1	TRBJ2-1	16	CSAIPRGGSSYNEQFF
TRBV6-5	TRBJ2-1	14	CASSLAGGQNEQFF
TRBV12-3/TRBV12-4	TRBJ2-2	14	CASSIKGNTGELFF
TRBV7-2	TRBJ2-2	13	CASSLNPQLELFF
TRBV28	TRBJ2-5	14	CASSPGLGWGGQYF
TRBV10-3	TRBJ2-1	16	CAISGLGKGQVHEQFF
TRBV18	TRBJ1-2	15	CASSPRTGGELGYTF
TRBV20-1	TRBJ2-2	14	CSARGLAITGELFF
TRBV18	TRBJ2-1	17	CASSSGGSASIYNEQFF
TRBV5-1	TRBJ2-1	15	CASSLDSGAINEQFF
TRBV29-1	TRBJ1-2	13	CSALGRWNYGYTF
TRBV2	TRBJ2-2	17	CASTEGLAGGVTGELFF
TRBV25-1	TRBJ1-3	14	CASKRGGGRNTIYF
TRBV20-1	TRBJ1-1	12	CSAETVNTEAFF
TRBV29-1	TRBJ2-1	14	CSVEMFGSYNEQFF
TRBV27	TRBJ2-7	14	CASSRDSRVAEQYF
TRBV20-1	TRBJ2-7	17	CSARTRESTGPPYEQYF
TRBV7-6	TRBJ2-1	14	CASSPSGRGNEQFF